The 6 T cell receptor beta chains in this list originate from one sample, sequenced in a study of beta chain features in type 1 diabetes. Expressed TCRB transcripts were sequenced after all isolated RNA was converted to cDNA. TCRdb keeps only in-frame clones here, not all; method: immunoSEQ multiplex PCR. Among 120,000 to 150,000 clones listed, about 9.4% were seen once. The sequenced sample was naive CD4+ T cells from blood. Receptors were obtained from a man younger than 35 in good health.

The table lists this clone with a few counts. The rearrangement uses TRBV5-4 and TRBJ2-5; D is unclear. This CDR3 has 16 residues. V lost 4 bases, J lost 5 bases, and 21 bases lay in between. CDR1 and CDR2 (germline): SGHNT, YYREEE (reference sequence). CDR3 sequence reads: CASSLPPRQQPETQYF. As DNA, the CDR3 is TGTGCCAGCAGCCTACCCCCGAGACAACAGCCCGAGACCCAGTACTTC.

Many counts were recorded for this clone. This rearrangement joins TRBV30 to TRBJ2-7; a possible D gene is TRBD2 (5 bases). Germline CDR1 is GTSNPN and CDR2 is SVGIG (reference sequence). Trimming cost V 0 bases and J 3 bases, with 15 bases left between them. The CDR3 consists of 15 residues. CDR3 sequence (DNA): TGTGCCTGGAGTGTACGAGGGCGCCCTGACTACGAGCAGTACTTC. Translating it yields CAWSVRGRPDYEQYF.

This clone has only a few counts. This sequence joins TRBV5-4 and TRBJ2-7, with a possible D match to TRBD2 (7 bases). Trimming shortened V by 3 bases and J by 6 bases, and 13 bases separated the two germline ends. The CDR3 sequence is 13 residues long. Germline CDR1 SGHNT, CDR2 YYREEE (reference sequence). CDR3 sequence (DNA): TGTGCCAGCAGCTCCCCGGGGGGCATCGAGCAGTACTTC. This encodes CASSSPGGIEQYF.

CDR3 sequence (DNA): TGTGCCAGCAGCTTCCGGTCTGGAAACACCATATATTTT. This gives the protein CASSFRSGNTIYF. V is TRBV7-2 and J is TRBJ1-3; D is unresolved. Trimming removed 3 bases at V and 1 base at J, with 4 bases between. The V gene's germline CDR1 is SGHTA and CDR2 FQGNSA. The CDR3 is 13 residues long.

A few counts support this clone. The germline gene is not matched at one end of the junction; a read error may be the cause. Other DNA sequences within the sample encode an identical CDR3. V is TRBV7-9 and J is TRBJ1-6, with D uncertain. CDR1 and CDR2 (germline): SEHNR, FQNEAQ (reference sequence). The CDR3 spans 14 residues. CDR3 region: CASSSQAYNSPLHF. CDR3 in DNA: TGTGCCAGCAGCTCCCAGGCTTATAATTCCCCCCTCCACTTT.

This clone turned up a few times. The chain joins TRBV7-7 to TRBJ2-2, with a tentative D call TRBD1 (6 bases). This CDR3 spans 15 amino acids. Trimming took 11 bases from V and 2 from J, leaving 18 bases between them. The germline V gene encodes CDR1 SSHAT and CDR2 FNYEAQ (reference sequence). The CDR3 is CAWGLTSGNTGELFF. The DNA of the CDR3 is TGTGCCTGGGGGCTGACATCGGGAAACACCGGGGAGCTGTTTTTT. Looking up the rest from reference TRBV7-7 and TRBJ2-2 gives the full variable domain: GAGVSQSPRYKVTKRGQDVTLRCDPISSHATLYWYQQALGQGPEFLTYFNYEAQPDKSGLPSDRFSAERPEGSISTLTIQRTEQRDSAMYRCAWGLTSGNTGELFFGEGSRLTVL.